This T cell receptor beta chain was found in a study of blood T cell repertoires in COVID-19. The CDR3 runs to 14 residues. V shed 5 bases, J shed 8 bases, and the junction held 3 bases outside the gene matches. In germline, CDR1 is MNHNY, CDR2 SVGAGI (reference sequence). Here immunoSEQ multiplex PCR was the method, and the copy in TCRdb shows in-frame clones only, minus some. The sample has 100,000 to 150,000 clones, about four fifths seen once. The rearrangement joins TRBV6-6 to TRBJ1-6, with 10 bases lining up with TRBD1. Sequencing input: peripheral blood. The TCR was taken from a man aged 35-49 years with active or convalescent COVID-19. The CDR3 coding sequence is TGTGCCAGCAGTCCCGGGACAGGGGATTCACCCCTCCACTTT. It yields the protein CASSPGTGDSPLHF.